A single sample gave rise to the 18 T cell receptor beta chains below, sequenced in a study of technical replicates of blood from a handful of donors. Clones were read by immunoSEQ multiplex PCR, and TCRdb kept only the in-frame ones, dropping some. In the table there are around 100,000 clones, under 96% of which are singletons. Sequenced: T cells isolated from PBMCs. These receptors originate from a human donor in good health.

The V call is TRBV18, the J call TRBJ1-2; TRBD1 matches 8 bases. The CDR3 has 15 residues. With V trimmed by 3 bases and J by 6 bases, 9 bases remained unmatched. The germline V gene encodes CDR1 KGHSH and CDR2 LQKENI. The CDR3 DNA is TGTGCCAGCTCACCCGGGTCCAGGGGGCAGGATGGCTACACCTTC. It is translated as CASSPGSRGQDGYTF.

This clone has a single count. This chain joins TRBV4-1 and TRBJ1-2, with 7 bases aligning to TRBD1. Germline V CDR1 and CDR2: MGHRA, YSYEKL. This CDR3 has 15 residues. The J segment lost 3 bases and the V segment lost 0 bases, leaving 4 bases of the junction unmatched. Written as DNA, the CDR3 is TGCGCCAGCAGCCAAGATAAAACAGGGGACTATGGCTACACCTTC. Its protein product is CASSQDKTGDYGYTF.

The V gene is TRBV6-5, the J gene TRBJ1-3, with D perhaps TRBD1 (5 bases). This CDR3 is 15 amino acids long. Germline V gene data show CDR1 as MNHEY and CDR2 as SVGAGI. V lost 7 bases to trimming and J lost 0 bases, with 13 bases between them. The CDR3, as DNA: TGTGCCAGCACCCAAGGGGCGTACTCTGGAAACACCATATATTTT. The encoded protein is CASTQGAYSGNTIYF.

The chain combines TRBV20-1 with TRBJ1-3; D not resolved. The CDR3 totals 11 residues. From germline, CDR1 is DFQATT and CDR2 SNEGSKA (reference sequence). Trimming left V 6 bases short and J 3 bases short, with 6 bases between. Written as DNA, the CDR3 is TGCAGTGCCATTAGTGGAAACACCATATATTTT. This gives the protein CSAISGNTIYF.

The chain carries TRBV2 and TRBJ2-7; 10 bases are shared with TRBD2. In germline, CDR1 is SNHLY, CDR2 FYNNEI. The length of the CDR3 is 13 residues. V lost 6 bases to trimming and J lost 4 bases; unmatched junction nucleotides: 3. CDR3 coding DNA: TGTGCCAGCAGATTAGCGGGAGGTTACGAGCAGTACTTC. This translates into CASRLAGGYEQYF.

V and J are TRBV7-8 and TRBJ2-7; D not certain. CDR1 SGHVS and CDR2 FQNEAQ come from the germline V gene. Deletions cut 0 bases from V and 2 bases from J, with 11 bases between. The CDR3 contains 15 residues. CDR3 region: CASSLAYPYPYEQYF. The CDR3 DNA sequence: TGTGCCAGCAGCTTAGCTTACCCCTATCCCTACGAGCAGTACTTC.

J is TRBJ1-1 and V is TRBV18; D unclear. CDR1 and CDR2 from the germline V gene are KGHSH and LQKENI. Trimming removed 4 bases from V and 1 base from J, with 7 bases in between. There are 13 residues in the CDR3. The CDR3 coding sequence is TGTGCCAGCTCACACGAGGGGAACACTGAAGCTTTCTTT. It codes for CASSHEGNTEAFF.

Only a few counts were recorded for this clone. This chain uses TRBV7-9 with TRBJ1-1, with D tentatively TRBD1 (5 bases). Germline lookup yields CDR1 SEHNR and CDR2 FQNEAQ (reference sequence). CDR3 length: 15 amino acids. V lost 0 bases and J lost 5, with 13 bases in between. The DNA for the CDR3 is TGTGCCAGCAGCTTAGCAGATGCCAGGGTTACTGAAGCTTTCTTT. Protein product: CASSLADARVTEAFF. Looking up the rest from reference TRBV7-9 and TRBJ1-1 gives the full variable domain: DTGVSQNPRHKITKRGQNVTFRCDPISEHNRLYWYRQTLGQGPEFLTYFQNEAQLEKSRLLSDRFSAERPKGSFSTLEIQRTEQGDSAMYLCASSLADARVTEAFFGQGTRLTVV.

This clone was seen a few times. This chain connects TRBV2 to TRBJ2-7, with 9 bases identical to TRBD1. CDR3 length: 13 amino acids. Germline CDR1 is SNHLY and CDR2 is FYNNEI. V gave up 5 bases and J gave up 2 bases; unmatched junction bases: 1. In nucleotides, the CDR3 is TGTGCCAGCAGTTGGACAGGGGCCTACGAGCAGTACTTC. Protein product: CASSWTGAYEQYF.

This clone appeared once. V is TRBV2 and J is TRBJ2-3, with 11 nucleotides matching TRBD2. The CDR3 has 18 amino acids. Germline CDR1 reads SNHLY; CDR2 reads FYNNEI. With 4 bases clipped from V and 6 bases from J, the junction kept 15 bases outside the gene matches. The CDR3 spells CASSVPTVSGRADDTQYF. CDR3 bases: TGTGCCAGCAGTGTACCAACCGTTAGCGGGAGGGCCGATGATACGCAGTATTTT.

The gene calls are TRBV6-6 and TRBJ2-7; 9 bases match TRBD1. CDR3 size: 14 residues. Germline loops: CDR1 MNHNY, CDR2 SVGAGI (reference sequence). Losses at the gene ends were 1 base for V and 3 bases for J; bases not matched to a gene: 1. The chain's CDR3 is CASSYWGQGYEQYF. The CDR3, as DNA: TGTGCCAGCAGTTACTGGGGACAGGGCTACGAGCAGTACTTC.

CDR3 region: CASSFQRGGREQFF. CDR3 bases: TGCGCCAGCAGCTTCCAAAGAGGGGGTCGTGAGCAGTTCTTC. J is TRBJ2-1 and V is TRBV5-1; tentative D call: TRBD1 (6 bases). The V end lost 2 bases, the J end lost 9 bases, and 15 bases lay between the germline ends. The germline V gene encodes CDR1 SGHRS and CDR2 YFSETQ. The length of the CDR3 is 14 residues. The whole variable domain, remainder taken from reference TRBV5-1 and TRBJ2-1, is KAGVTQTPRYLIKTRGQQVTLSCSPISGHRSVSWYQQTPGQGLQFLFEYFSETQRNKGNFPGRFSGRQFSNSRSEMNVSTLELGDSALYLCASSFQRGGREQFFGPGTRLTVL.

The CDR3 reads CASSVGQREVDEQFF. The CDR3 region has the DNA TGTGCCAGCAGCGTAGGTCAGCGGGAGGTTGATGAGCAGTTCTTC. The gene calls are TRBV9 and TRBJ2-1, with 9 bases aligning to TRBD2. Trimming at V came to 0 bases and at J to 8 bases, leaving 6 bases not matched to a gene. This CDR3 comprises 15 residues. The germline V gene has CDR1 SGDLS and CDR2 YYNGEE.

This clone has just one count. The chain is built from TRBV11-3 and TRBJ1-1; D call uncertain. V gave up 1 base and J gave up 3 bases, with 9 bases separating them. The CDR3 runs 14 residues. Germline CDR1 reads SGHNT; CDR2 reads YENEEA. CDR3 sequence (DNA): TGTGCCAGCAGCTTAGGCAGAACCCACACTGAAGCTTTCTTT. Its translation is CASSLGRTHTEAFF.

This chain links TRBV27 with TRBJ2-4; TRBD1 agrees at 8 bases. Germline CDR1 is MNHEY and CDR2 is SMNVEV (reference sequence). The CDR3 runs 13 residues. Germline trimming cut 5 bases from V and 7 bases from J; bases unmatched to any gene: 4. The CDR3 sequence is CASSVQGENIQYF. CDR3 in DNA: TGTGCCAGCAGTGTACAGGGGGAGAACATTCAGTACTTC.

This sequence joins TRBV5-1 and TRBJ2-5, with D possibly TRBD2 on 6 matching bases. Germline V CDR1 and CDR2: SGHRS, YFSETQ. Trimming took 1 base from V and 1 from J, leaving 11 bases between them. This CDR3 spans 15 amino acids. CDR3 in amino acids: CASSLRQGGQETQYF. CDR3 bases: TGCGCCAGCAGCTTGAGGCAGGGAGGCCAAGAGACCCAGTACTTC.

The chain couples TRBV2 to TRBJ1-1; the match to TRBD1 covers 11 bases. V was clipped by 5 bases and J by 5 bases; unmatched bases: 7. The CDR3 consists of 15 residues. Germline-derived CDR1 and CDR2 are SNHLY and FYNNEI. For the CDR3, the DNA is TGTGCCAGCAGTTTTACCGGGACAGGGGGTACTGAAGCTTTCTTT. Protein: CASSFTGTGGTEAFF.

This clone was picked up one time. This chain uses TRBV6-1 with TRBJ2-1; 7 positions agree with TRBD2. The CDR3 totals 16 residues. V dropped 4 bases and J dropped 0; count of bases not matched to a gene: 6. CDR1 and CDR2 from the germline V gene are MNHNS and SASEGT. This CDR3 is CASSGLARSSYNEQFF. CDR3 nucleotide sequence: TGTGCCAGCAGTGGACTAGCCCGCAGCTCCTACAATGAGCAGTTCTTC.